This T cell receptor (beta chain) was profiled in a study of T cells in Graves' hyperthyroidism and ophthalmopathy. This clonotype has at least ten counts. Looked up from germline, CDR1 is PRHDT and CDR2 is FYEKMQ (reference sequence). V lost 5 bases to trimming and J lost 4 bases, with 21 bases between them. The length of the CDR3 is 16 residues. RNA transcripts provided the source from which TCR beta CDR3 regions were amplified. With the HTBI primer set, the TCR CDR3 went through a first round of RT-PCR. MiXCR was run by TCRdb on the multiplex PCR reads, yielding one entry per CDR3 protein. The sample includes just under 750,000 distinct CDR3 sequences, 30% to 40% of them seen just once.

The sequence was collected from a woman aged 35 to 49 with Graves' hyperthyroidism. This chain connects TRBV13 to TRBJ2-7; no firm D call. The specimen sequenced was blood. CDR3 sequence (DNA): TGTGCCAGCAGCCAAACCGGGTCTCGGCGGAGATACGAGCAGTACTTC. This gives the protein CASSQTGSRRRYEQYF.